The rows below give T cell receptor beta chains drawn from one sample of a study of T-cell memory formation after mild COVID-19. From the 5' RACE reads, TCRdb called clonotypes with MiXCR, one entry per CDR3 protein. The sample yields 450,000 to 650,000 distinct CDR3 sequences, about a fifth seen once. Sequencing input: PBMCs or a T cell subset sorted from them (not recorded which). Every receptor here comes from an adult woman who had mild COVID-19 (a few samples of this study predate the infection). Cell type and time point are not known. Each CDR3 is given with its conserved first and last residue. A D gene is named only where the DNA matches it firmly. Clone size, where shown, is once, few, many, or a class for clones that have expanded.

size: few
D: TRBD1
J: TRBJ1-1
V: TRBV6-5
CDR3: CASSVQGAEAFF
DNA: TGTGCCAGCAGTGTCCAGGGGGCTGAAGCTTTCTTT

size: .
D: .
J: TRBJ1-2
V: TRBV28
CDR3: CASSLYGAGYTF
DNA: TGTGCCAGCAGTTTATACGGGGCGGGCTACACCTTC

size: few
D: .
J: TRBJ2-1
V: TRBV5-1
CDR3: CASREVSSYNEQFF
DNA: TGCGCCAGCAGAGAGGTGAGCTCCTACAATGAGCAGTTCTTC

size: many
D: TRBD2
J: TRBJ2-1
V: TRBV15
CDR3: CATSAPGLGNEQFF
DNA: TGTGCCACCAGCGCTCCGGGACTAGGCAATGAGCAGTTCTTC

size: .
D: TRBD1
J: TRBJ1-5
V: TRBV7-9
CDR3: CASSLDRGRGNQPQHF
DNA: TGTGCCAGCAGCTTAGACAGGGGGCGAGGCAATCAGCCCCAGCATTTT

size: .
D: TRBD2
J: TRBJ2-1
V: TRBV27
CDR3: CASSRASGSSEQFF
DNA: TGTGCCAGCAGTAGGGCTAGCGGGAGTAGCGAGCAGTTCTTC

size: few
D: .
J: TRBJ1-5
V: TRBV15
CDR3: CATSTPGTMKPQHF
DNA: TGTGCCACCAGCACCCCCGGGACAATGAAGCCCCAGCATTTT

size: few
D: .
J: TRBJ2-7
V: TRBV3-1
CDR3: CASSQQYSSYEQYF
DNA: TGTGCCAGCAGCCAACAGTACAGTTCCTACGAGCAGTACTTC

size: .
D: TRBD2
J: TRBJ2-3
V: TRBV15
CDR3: CATLAGVGVTDTQYF
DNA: TGTGCCACCTTAGCGGGAGTAGGTGTGACAGATACGCAGTATTTT

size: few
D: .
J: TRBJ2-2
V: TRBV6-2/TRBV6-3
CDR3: CASSYGPEKLTGELFF
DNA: TGTGCCAGCAGTTACGGCCCCGAGAAACTCACCGGGGAGCTGTTTTTT

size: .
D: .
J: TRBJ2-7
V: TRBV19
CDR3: CASRQGPGGEQYF
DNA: TGTGCCAGTAGACAAGGGCCTGGAGGCGAGCAGTACTTC

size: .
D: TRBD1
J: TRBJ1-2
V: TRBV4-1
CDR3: CASSQPTGTVDGYTF
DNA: TGCGCCAGCAGCCAACCTACCGGGACAGTAGATGGCTACACCTTC

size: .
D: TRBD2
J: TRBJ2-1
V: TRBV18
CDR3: CASSPVGGPSEQFF
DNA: TGTGCCAGCTCACCAGTGGGAGGGCCTAGTGAGCAGTTCTTC

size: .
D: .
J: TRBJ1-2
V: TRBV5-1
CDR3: CASSLVGAGYTF
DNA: TGCGCCAGCAGCTTGGTAGGGGCAGGCTACACCTTC

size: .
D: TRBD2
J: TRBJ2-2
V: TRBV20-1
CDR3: CSASLSGLAGDTGELFF
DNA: TGCAGTGCTAGTCTCTCTGGACTAGCGGGAGACACCGGGGAGCTGTTTTTT

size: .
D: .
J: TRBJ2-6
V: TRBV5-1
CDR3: CASSLDVGANVLTF
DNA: TGCGCCAGCAGCTTGGATGTTGGGGCCAACGTCCTGACTTTC

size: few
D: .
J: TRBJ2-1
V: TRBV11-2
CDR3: CASSLDHRSSYNEQFF
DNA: TGTGCCAGCAGCTTAGATCACAGAAGCTCCTACAATGAGCAGTTCTTC

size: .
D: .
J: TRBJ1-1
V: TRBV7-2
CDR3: CASSFRRGLTNTEAFF
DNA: TGTGCCAGCAGCTTTAGGCGGGGTCTAACGAACACTGAAGCTTTCTTT

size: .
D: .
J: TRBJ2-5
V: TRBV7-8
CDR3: CASSIMRETQYF
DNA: TGTGCCAGCAGCATCATGAGGGAGACCCAGTACTTC

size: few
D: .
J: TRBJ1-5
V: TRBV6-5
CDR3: CASSYSSPPSSQPQHF
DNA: TGTGCCAGCAGTTACTCGAGCCCGCCTAGTAGTCAGCCCCAGCATTTT

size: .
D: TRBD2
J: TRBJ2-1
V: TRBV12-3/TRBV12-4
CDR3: CGSSAGLAYLGNEQFF
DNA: TGTGGCAGCAGTGCGGGACTAGCCTATCTAGGGAATGAGCAGTTCTTC

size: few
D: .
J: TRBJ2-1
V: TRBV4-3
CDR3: CASSHGPHYNEQFF
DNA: TGCGCCAGCAGCCATGGACCCCACTACAATGAGCAGTTCTTC

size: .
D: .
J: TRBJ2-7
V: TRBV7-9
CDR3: CASSGVPNEQYF
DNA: TGTGCCAGCAGCGGAGTTCCAAACGAGCAGTACTTC

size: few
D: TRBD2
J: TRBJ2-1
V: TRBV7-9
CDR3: CASSSTSANYNEQFF
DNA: TGTGCCAGCAGCTCGACTAGCGCGAATTACAATGAGCAGTTCTTC

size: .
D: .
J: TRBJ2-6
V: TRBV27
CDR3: CASSLALLSSGANVLTF
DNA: TGTGCCAGCAGTTTGGCCCTTCTCTCCTCTGGGGCCAACGTCCTGACTTTC

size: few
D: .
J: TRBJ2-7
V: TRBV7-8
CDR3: CASSWGSYEQYF
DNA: TGTGCCAGCAGCTGGGGAAGTTACGAGCAGTACTTC

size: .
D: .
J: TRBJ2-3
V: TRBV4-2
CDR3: CASSPRRGQARDTQYF
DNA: TGTGCCAGCAGCCCCAGAAGGGGTCAAGCTCGAGATACGCAGTATTTT

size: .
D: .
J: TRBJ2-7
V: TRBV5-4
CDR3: CASSSRSRGAYEQYF
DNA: TGTGCCAGCAGCTCCCGGTCCAGGGGCGCCTACGAGCAGTACTTC

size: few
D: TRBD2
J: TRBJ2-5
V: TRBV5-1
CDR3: CASSLLASGRQETQYF
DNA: TGCGCCAGCAGCTTGCTGGCTAGCGGAAGACAAGAGACCCAGTACTTC

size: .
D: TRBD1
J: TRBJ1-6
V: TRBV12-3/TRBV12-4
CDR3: CASSGGDRKNSPLHF
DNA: TGTGCCAGCAGTGGGGGGGACAGGAAAAATTCACCCCTCCACTTT

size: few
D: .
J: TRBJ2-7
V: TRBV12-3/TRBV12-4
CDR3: CASSLYPGEQYF
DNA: TGTGCCAGCAGTTTGTATCCCGGCGAGCAGTACTTC

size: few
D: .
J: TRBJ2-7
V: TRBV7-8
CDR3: CASSLGGAQGWEQYF
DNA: TGTGCCAGCAGCTTAGGGGGGGCCCAGGGTTGGGAGCAGTACTTC

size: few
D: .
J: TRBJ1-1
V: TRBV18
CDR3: CASSPLPQGMNTEAFF
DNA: TGTGCCAGCTCACCATTGCCCCAGGGAATGAACACTGAAGCTTTCTTT